A selection of T cell receptor beta chains follows, all from one sample in a study of blood T cells in healthy people across ages. From the 5' RACE reads, TCRdb called clonotypes with MiXCR, one entry per CDR3 protein. The top ten hold 30% to 45% of the sample, which has approximately 600,000 distinct CDR3 sequences, 58% seen once. Sequencing used blood. These receptors came from a man in his sixties in good health. The CDR3 runs from the conserved cysteine through the conserved F or W. The order of the fields is J gene, D gene, V gene, clone size, CDR3 protein, CDR3 DNA. A D gene is named only where the DNA matches it firmly. Clone size is not always given. Where it is, it says once, few, many or a class for expanded clones.

>TRBJ2-1|NA|TRBV28|NA
CASSLDREGEQFF
TGTGCCAGCAGTTTGGACAGGGAGGGTGAGCAGTTCTTC
>TRBJ2-1|TRBD2|TRBV9|NA
CARGLAGENEQFF
TGTGCCAGGGGGCTAGCGGGGGAGAATGAGCAGTTCTTC
>TRBJ1-6|NA|TRBV9|few
CASSVATGDGSPLHF
TGTGCCAGCAGCGTAGCCACGGGGGATGGTTCACCCCTCCACTTT
>TRBJ1-6|NA|TRBV5-1|once
CASSTGQSSSYNSPLHF
TGCGCCAGCAGCACAGGACAGAGCAGCTCCTATAATTCACCCCTCCACTTT
>TRBJ1-4|NA|TRBV12-3/TRBV12-4|few
CASSLGAGGRTNEKLFF
TGTGCCAGCAGTTTGGGTGCAGGCGGACGAACTAATGAAAAACTGTTTTTT
>TRBJ2-1|TRBD2|TRBV6-6|NA
CASSSGASGNNEQFF
TGTGCCAGCAGTTCGGGCGCTAGCGGAAACAATGAGCAGTTCTTC
>TRBJ2-3|TRBD2|TRBV20-1|NA
CSAREVTSADTQYF
TGCAGTGCTAGAGAGGTGACTAGCGCAGATACGCAGTATTTT
>TRBJ2-1|TRBD2|TRBV6-2/TRBV6-3|NA
CASSKGLAGKDETQFF
TGTGCCAGCAGTAAAGGACTAGCGGGAAAAGATGAGACCCAGTTCTTC
>TRBJ1-5|TRBD1|TRBV28|NA
CASMSGGGAGNQPQHF
TGTGCCAGCATGAGCGGAGGGGGCGCGGGGAATCAGCCCCAGCATTTT
>TRBJ2-5|TRBD2|TRBV20-1|NA
CSATRLAGDLDQETQYF
TGCAGTGCTACGAGACTAGCGGGGGACCTGGACCAAGAGACCCAGTACTTC
>TRBJ2-3|NA|TRBV10-3|NA
CAIRAAGNTDTQYF
TGTGCCATCAGGGCGGCGGGGAACACAGATACGCAGTATTTT
>TRBJ2-5|NA|TRBV6-1|NA
CANSQGRAVYQETQYF
TGTGCCAACTCCCAGGGGAGGGCGGTGTACCAAGAGACCCAGTACTTC
>TRBJ2-5|NA|TRBV5-1|once
CASSLASIEETQYF
TGCGCCAGCAGCTTGGCTTCTATCGAAGAGACCCAGTACTTC
>TRBJ2-1|NA|TRBV5-1|NA
CASSLVGGNFYNEQFF
TGCGCCAGCAGCTTGGTTGGGGGGAATTTCTACAATGAGCAGTTCTTC
>TRBJ2-1|NA|TRBV5-1|few
CASSSPDSDNEQFF
TGCGCCAGCAGCTCGCCCGACAGCGACAATGAGCAGTTCTTC
>TRBJ2-6|TRBD1|TRBV6-1|once
CASIGGESGANVLTF
TGTGCCAGCATAGGGGGCGAATCTGGGGCCAACGTCCTGACTTTC
>TRBJ2-4|NA|TRBV28|NA
CASTDSENIQYF
TGTGCCAGCACTGACAGCGAAAACATTCAGTACTTC
>TRBJ2-7|NA|TRBV4-3|NA
CASSARDSGFEQYF
TGCGCCAGCAGCGCCCGGGACTCCGGCTTCGAGCAGTACTTC
>TRBJ2-7|NA|TRBV18|few
CASSPPATTNEQYF
TGTGCCAGCTCACCACCCGCGACGACGAACGAGCAGTACTTC
>TRBJ2-1|TRBD2|TRBV12-3/TRBV12-4|NA
CASSLSLLAGGYNEQFF
TGTGCCAGCAGTTTGTCCTTGCTAGCGGGGGGCTACAATGAGCAGTTCTTC
>TRBJ2-5|TRBD1|TRBV5-1|few
CASSLGLTGGQETQYF
TGCGCCAGCAGCTTGGGCTTGACAGGGGGCCAAGAGACCCAGTACTTC
>TRBJ2-5|NA|TRBV4-1|NA
CASSHELPGSGRETQYF
TGCGCCAGCAGCCACGAACTCCCGGGGAGTGGGAGGGAGACCCAGTACTTC
>TRBJ2-6|NA|TRBV7-9|NA
CASSLDQSLSGANVLTF
TGTGCCAGCAGCTTGGACCAATCGCTCTCTGGGGCCAACGTCCTGACTTTC
>TRBJ2-2|TRBD2|TRBV4-1|many
CASRGTGGLETGELFF
TGCGCCAGCCGAGGAACCGGGGGACTAGAAACCGGGGAGCTGTTTTTT
>TRBJ1-6|NA|TRBV6-2/TRBV6-3|few
CASRGQTPSPLHF
TGTGCCAGCAGAGGACAGACTCCTTCACCCCTCCACTTT
>TRBJ2-5|TRBD1|TRBV12-3/TRBV12-4|NA
CASSGTGEGQETQYF
TGTGCCAGCAGTGGGACAGGGGAAGGCCAAGAGACCCAGTACTTC
>TRBJ2-1|NA|TRBV7-2|few
CASSRPRNEQFF
TGTGCCAGCAGCCGACCTAGGAATGAGCAGTTCTTC
>TRBJ2-5|TRBD2|TRBV5-1|NA
CASSSGTSGPQETQYF
TGCGCCAGCAGCTCGGGGACTAGCGGGCCTCAAGAGACCCAGTACTTC
>TRBJ2-5|NA|TRBV20-1|NA
CRAGVGETQYF
TGCAGGGCAGGGGTCGGAGAGACCCAGTACTTC
>TRBJ2-7|TRBD1|TRBV5-1|NA
CASNIGQGMSYEQYF
TGCGCCAGCAACATCGGACAGGGGATGTCCTACGAGCAGTACTTC
>TRBJ2-7|TRBD1|TRBV20-1|NA
CSARVGGNYEQYF
TGCAGTGCTAGGGTAGGGGGCAACTACGAGCAGTACTTC
>TRBJ1-4|NA|TRBV3-1|NA
CASSPRSQGNEKLFF
TGTGCCAGCAGCCCGCGAAGCCAGGGTAATGAAAAACTGTTTTTT
>TRBJ2-7|NA|TRBV20-1|NA
CSARDRFSYEQYF
TGCAGTGCCCGGGACCGCTTCTCCTACGAGCAGTACTTC
>TRBJ2-1|NA|TRBV7-9|NA
CASQGEGAGAYNEQFF
TGTGCCAGCCAAGGTGAGGGAGCAGGAGCCTACAATGAGCAGTTCTTC
>TRBJ2-3|NA|TRBV9|NA
CASSVSTGGTATQYF
TGTGCCAGCAGCGTTTCGACAGGAGGCACAGCTACGCAGTATTTT
>TRBJ2-5|NA|TRBV9|NA
CASSVGAHVGETQYF
TGTGCCAGCAGCGTAGGGGCCCACGTCGGGGAGACCCAGTACTTC
>TRBJ1-1|NA|TRBV5-1|NA
CASSFSLSSSAEAFF
TGCGCCAGCAGCTTTTCCCTATCATCGAGTGCTGAAGCTTTCTTT
>TRBJ2-5|NA|TRBV10-1|few
CTSSDGADQETQYF
TGCACCAGCAGTGATGGGGCGGATCAAGAGACCCAGTACTTC
>TRBJ2-1|NA|TRBV7-2|NA
CASSLVSTLGNEQFF
TGTGCCAGCAGCTTAGTGTCTACTCTCGGCAATGAGCAGTTCTTC
>TRBJ2-3|NA|TRBV9|NA
CASSVGGRYYSTDTQYF
TGTGCCAGCAGCGTCGGGGGCAGGTATTATAGCACAGATACGCAGTATTTT